A selection of T cell receptor beta chains follows, all from one sample in a study of technical replicates of blood from a few donors. Using immunoSEQ multiplex PCR, the repertoire was profiled, and TCRdb retains in-frame clones only, with some absent. The data contain tens of thousands of clones, roughly 94% of them singletons. Material: T cells isolated from PBMCs. These receptors were taken from a human donor in good health. Both conserved end residues are part of each CDR3. A D gene is named only where the DNA matches it firmly. Some rows mark clone size as missing; the rest say once, few, many or name a class of expanded clone.

V: TRBV7-9; size: NA; J: TRBJ2-1; D: TRBD1; DNA: TGTGCCAGCAGCTCCGACAGGGTCGCCTACAATGAGCAGTTCTTC; CDR3: CASSSDRVAYNEQFF
V: TRBV7-9; size: NA; J: TRBJ2-1; D: TRBD2; DNA: TGTGCCAGCATCTTAGGGACTAGCTCCTCCAATGAGCAGTTCTTC; CDR3: CASILGTSSSNEQFF
V: TRBV6-5; size: NA; J: TRBJ2-5; D: NA; DNA: TGTGCCACTTCGCGGACAGACCAAGAGACCCAGTACTTC; CDR3: CATSRTDQETQYF
V: TRBV6-5; size: NA; J: TRBJ2-7; D: NA; DNA: TGTGCCAGCGGGAGCTACGAGCAGTACTTC; CDR3: CASGSYEQYF
V: TRBV11-2; size: NA; J: TRBJ2-1; D: TRBD2; DNA: TGTGCCAGCAGCTTACGGCTAGCGGCCTTGTACAATGAGCAGTTCTTC; CDR3: CASSLRLAALYNEQFF
V: TRBV5-1; size: NA; J: TRBJ2-1; D: TRBD2; DNA: TGCGCCAGCAGCTTGAAGCCTAGCGGGGGGGCAAGTCGGTCCTACAATGAGCAGTTCTTC; CDR3: CASSLKPSGGASRSYNEQFF
V: TRBV4-2; size: NA; J: TRBJ2-7; D: TRBD2; DNA: TGTGCCAGCGGGGATAGCGGGAGGGCCGCCTCTGGGGAGCAGTACTTC; CDR3: CASGDSGRAASGEQYF
V: TRBV18; size: NA; J: TRBJ2-1; D: NA; DNA: TGTGCCAGCTCACCAGGCGGGCGGACCCAGCTCTTC; CDR3: CASSPGGRTQLF
V: TRBV5-6; size: NA; J: TRBJ2-1; D: TRBD2; DNA: TGTGCCAGCAGCCTCGGTGGGCTAGCGGGAGGGAATGAGCAGTTCTTC; CDR3: CASSLGGLAGGNEQFF
V: TRBV5-5; size: NA; J: TRBJ1-1; D: NA; DNA: TGTGCCAGCAGCTTGAGGACTATGAACACTGAAGCTTTCTTT; CDR3: CASSLRTMNTEAFF
V: TRBV15; size: NA; J: TRBJ2-2; D: NA; DNA: TGTGCCACCAGCATTCTACAGGGGAACACCGGGGAGCTGTTTTTT; CDR3: CATSILQGNTGELFF
V: TRBV27; size: NA; J: TRBJ2-7; D: NA; DNA: TGTGCCAGCAGTTTCGGGATATCCTACGAGCAGTACTTC; CDR3: CASSFGISYEQYF
V: TRBV19; size: NA; J: TRBJ1-2; D: NA; DNA: TGTGCCAGTAGTAAGTGGACTTATGGCTACACCTTC; CDR3: CASSKWTYGYTF
V: TRBV18; size: NA; J: TRBJ1-1; D: NA; DNA: TGTGCCAGCTCACAGCAGGGGAGCACTGAAGCTTTCTTT; CDR3: CASSQQGSTEAFF
V: TRBV6-1; size: NA; J: TRBJ2-4; D: TRBD2; DNA: TGTGCCAGCAGTGTAGCGGGAGGGACCTTAGCCAAAAACATTCAGTACTTC; CDR3: CASSVAGGTLAKNIQYF
V: TRBV2; size: NA; J: TRBJ2-7; D: NA; DNA: TGTGCCAGCATCTCGGCGGGTCGCAGAACCTACGAGCAGTACTTC; CDR3: CASISAGRRTYEQYF
V: TRBV10-3; size: NA; J: TRBJ1-1; D: TRBD1; DNA: TGTGCCATCAGTGATGGGGTGGGACAGAGGAACACTGAAGCTTTCTTT; CDR3: CAISDGVGQRNTEAFF
V: TRBV4-1; size: NA; J: TRBJ1-5; D: NA; DNA: TGCGCCAGCAGCCAACTTGAAACCGGGATAGGGCAGCCCCAGCATTTT; CDR3: CASSQLETGIGQPQHF
V: TRBV11-3; size: NA; J: TRBJ2-7; D: TRBD1; DNA: TGTGCCAGCAGCTCCCGGACAGGGGGGAACTACGAGCAGTACTTC; CDR3: CASSSRTGGNYEQYF
V: TRBV9; size: NA; J: TRBJ2-3; D: TRBD2; DNA: TGTGCCAGCAGCGTAGTATCGGGGACTAGCCACGATACGCAGTATTTT; CDR3: CASSVVSGTSHDTQYF
V: TRBV10-3; size: NA; J: TRBJ2-3; D: TRBD2; DNA: TGTGCCATCAGTGAACGGCCTAGCGGAGACACAGATACGCAGTATTTT; CDR3: CAISERPSGDTDTQYF
V: TRBV5-4; size: NA; J: TRBJ1-2; D: NA; DNA: TGTGCCAGCAGCTCCGGGACACCAAACTATGGCTACACCTTC; CDR3: CASSSGTPNYGYTF
V: TRBV4-2; size: once; J: TRBJ2-7; D: NA; DNA: TGTGCCAGCAGCCAAGCTCGTATTTCGGGGGACAGAAGCTCCTACGAGCAGTACTTC; CDR3: CASSQARISGDRSSYEQYF
V: TRBV11-2; size: NA; J: TRBJ1-4; D: TRBD1; DNA: TGTGCCAGCAGCTCGCGAGACAGGGGTGGAGAAAAACTGTTTTTT; CDR3: CASSSRDRGGEKLFF
V: TRBV6-5; size: NA; J: TRBJ2-5; D: NA; DNA: TGTGCCAGCATAGGAACGGGGGTAGAGACCCAGTACTTC; CDR3: CASIGTGVETQYF
V: TRBV10-3; size: NA; J: TRBJ1-5; D: NA; DNA: TGTGCCATCAGTGGGGGCTTGGTCATACCCCAGCATTTT; CDR3: CAISGGLVIPQHF
V: TRBV6-1; size: NA; J: TRBJ2-2; D: TRBD1; DNA: TGTGCCAGCAGTGAAAATGACAGGGGGCCGGGCACCGGGGAGCTGTTTTTT; CDR3: CASSENDRGPGTGELFF
V: TRBV6-6; size: NA; J: TRBJ1-5; D: NA; DNA: TGTGCCAGTGAGAGGACATCGGGTAGCAATCAGCCCCAGCATTTT; CDR3: CASERTSGSNQPQHF
V: TRBV5-4; size: once; J: TRBJ2-7; D: TRBD2; DNA: TGTGCCAGCAGCGCCCCTAGCGGCCAGTCCTACGAGCAGTACTTC; CDR3: CASSAPSGQSYEQYF